Presented here are 3 T cell receptor beta chains from one specimen sequenced in a study of Graves' ophthalmopathy and Graves' hyperthyroidism. Amplified material comprised TCR beta CDR3 regions derived from RNA transcripts. HTBI primers were used in a first-round RT-PCR, which preceded a second-round multiplex PCR. In TCRdb, the multiplex PCR reads were re-called with MiXCR into one record per CDR3 protein. Of 200,000 to 300,000 distinct CDR3 sequences listed, 45% to 55% are singletons. Specimen: peripheral blood. Source of these receptors: an adult man with Graves' ophthalmopathy.

The V call is TRBV7-9, the J call TRBJ1-3, with no clear D. Germline V lookup: CDR1 SEHNR, CDR2 FQNEAQ (reference sequence). The CDR3 extends over 14 amino acids. V lost 5 bases, J lost 0 bases, and 8 bases lay in between. Written as DNA, the CDR3 is TGTGCCAGCAGCCAAGTTCACTCTGGAAACACCATATATTTT. It specifies CASSQVHSGNTIYF.

The chain links TRBV4-1 to TRBJ2-7, with D possibly matching TRBD2 (5 bases). V was pared by 0 bases and J by 0 bases, with 12 bases between. The CDR3 extends over 16 amino acids. Looked up from germline, CDR1 is MGHRA and CDR2 is YSYEKL. The CDR3: CASSQEEAVRSYEQYF. The DNA for the CDR3 is TGCGCCAGCAGCCAAGAGGAGGCAGTGCGCTCCTACGAGCAGTACTTC.

CDR3 residues: CASSPPGQGREQYF. As DNA, the CDR3 is TGTGCCAGCAGCCCTCCGGGACAGGGGCGCGAGCAGTACTTC. The chain is built from TRBV5-6 and TRBJ2-7; TRBD1 matches at 10 bases. From germline, CDR1 is SGHDT and CDR2 YYEEEE. The CDR3 loop spans 14 amino acids. J lost 6 bases, V lost 4 bases, and 7 bases had no gene match. The full variable domain, its missing parts supplied by reference TRBV5-6 and TRBJ2-7, is DAGVTQSPTHLIKTRGQQVTLRCSPKSGHDTVSWYQQALGQGPQFIFQYYEEEERQRGNFPDRFSGHQFPNYSSELNVNALLLGDSALYLCASSPPGQGREQYFGPGTRLTVT.